Listed below are T cell receptor beta chains from one sample, sequenced in a study of early T cells in non-severe SARS-CoV-2 infection. TCRdb reanalysed the 5' RACE reads using MiXCR and keeps one entry per CDR3 protein. The profile shows roughly 80,000 distinct CDR3 sequences, 5% to 7% of them singletons. The specimen was whole blood. These receptors all stem from an adult who was a healthcare worker with PCR-confirmed SARS-CoV-2 infection or an uninfected control (not recorded which). Each CDR3 is given with its conserved first and last residue. The D gene is left open where the match is weak. For some rows the clone size is stated as once, few or many, or as a class when expanded; others skip it.

TRBV7-2	TRBD1	TRBJ2-2	few	CASSGWGQGNTGELFF	TGTGCCAGCAGCGGGTGGGGACAGGGGAACACCGGGGAGCTGTTTTTT
TRBV14	-	TRBJ2-5	few	CASSQSTPRGQETQYF	TGTGCCAGCAGCCAGTCAACCCCCCGGGGGCAAGAGACCCAGTACTTC
TRBV5-1	-	TRBJ1-2	-	CASSWSRDTKPYGYTF	TGCGCCAGCAGCTGGAGCCGGGACACCAAGCCTTATGGCTACACCTTC
TRBV20-1	-	TRBJ1-2	-	CSARGVGNYGYTF	TGCAGTGCTAGGGGAGTGGGGAACTATGGCTACACCTTC
TRBV20-1	-	TRBJ2-5	-	CSAPKTSRQETQYF	TGCAGTGCTCCCAAGACCTCGCGTCAAGAGACCCAGTACTTC
TRBV6-6	-	TRBJ1-3	-	CASSNRQAGNTIYF	TGTGCCAGCAGTAACCGACAAGCTGGAAACACCATATATTTT
TRBV7-9	TRBD1	TRBJ1-5	-	CASNVGQGANSNQPQHF	TGTGCCAGCAACGTAGGACAGGGGGCAAATAGCAATCAGCCCCAGCATTTT
TRBV7-9	-	TRBJ1-6	few	CASSSGTISPLHF	TGTGCCAGCAGCTCGGGCACCATATCACCCCTCCACTTT
TRBV28	TRBD2	TRBJ2-7	many	CASSPVAGGLYEQYF	TGTGCCAGCAGTCCCGTAGCGGGGGGGCTCTACGAGCAGTACTTC
TRBV11-3	-	TRBJ2-1	-	CASSPGENEQFF	TGTGCCAGCAGCCCCGGTGAAAATGAGCAGTTCTTC
TRBV10-1	-	TRBJ1-6	few	CASRLDRTGNSPLHF	TGCGCCAGCAGATTAGACAGAACTGGGAATTCACCCCTCCATTTT
TRBV3-1	TRBD2	TRBJ2-1	many	CASSPGLVRPWVIF	TGTGCCAGCAGCCCGGGACTAGTCAGGCCCTGGGTTATTTTC
TRBV2	TRBD2	TRBJ2-3	-	CASRAGGTDTQYF	TGTGCCAGCAGGGCGGGGGGCACAGATACGCAGTATTTT
TRBV4-2	-	TRBJ2-7	-	CASSQVRKGRDEQYF	TGTGCCAGCAGCCAAGTTAGGAAGGGGCGGGACGAGCAGTACTTC
TRBV7-2	TRBD2	TRBJ2-7	many	CASSFRRERNEQYF	TGTGCCAGCAGCTTTAGGCGGGAGCGAAACGAGCAGTACTTC
TRBV4-2	-	TRBJ2-3	few	CASSQVGPRWDVLSTDTQYF	TGTGCCAGCAGCCAAGTTGGCCCCCGCTGGGACGTCCTTAGCACAGATACGCAGTATTTT
TRBV6-2/TRBV6-3	-	TRBJ1-5	many	CASSYLKAYGNQPQHF	TGTGCCAGCAGTTACCTAAAGGCCTATGGCAATCAGCCCCAGCATTTT
TRBV2	-	TRBJ1-1	many	CASSTVQGSTEAFF	TGTGCCAGCAGTACCGTCCAGGGGAGCACTGAAGCTTTCTTT
TRBV6-1	-	TRBJ2-5	few	CASNAAGEETQYF	TGTGCCAGCAACGCAGCCGGGGAAGAGACCCAGTACTTC
TRBV6-5	-	TRBJ2-2	few	CASSYRVVDGELFF	TGTGCCAGCAGTTACAGGGTCGTAGACGGGGAGCTGTTTTTT
TRBV7-9	TRBD1	TRBJ1-2	many	CASSAWDRPHYGYTF	TGTGCCAGCAGCGCCTGGGACAGACCGCACTATGGCTACACCTTC
TRBV29-1	TRBD1	TRBJ2-3	many	CSVGQGPDTQYF	TGCAGCGTCGGACAGGGTCCCGATACGCAGTATTTT
TRBV7-2	-	TRBJ2-7	few	CASSLEAAEYEQYF	TGTGCCAGCAGCTTAGAGGCGGCAGAGTACGAGCAGTACTTC
TRBV27	TRBD1	TRBJ2-7	few	CASSLLRQGVYEQYF	TGTGCCAGCAGTTTACTTCGACAGGGGGTCTATGAGCAGTACTTC
TRBV7-2	TRBD1	TRBJ1-4	many	CASSLVGTGALKLFF	TGTGCCAGCAGCTTAGTGGGGACAGGGGCCTTGAAACTGTTTTTT
TRBV11-2	-	TRBJ2-5	-	CASSLGGFSGQETQYF	TGTGCCAGCAGCTTAGGAGGATTTAGTGGCCAAGAGACCCAGTACTTC
TRBV12-3/TRBV12-4	-	TRBJ1-2	many	CASSGRSFYGYTF	TGTGCCAGCAGCGGGAGGAGCTTCTATGGCTACACCTTC
TRBV12-3/TRBV12-4	-	TRBJ2-2	few	CASSRDLNTGELFF	TGTGCCAGCAGTCGGGACTTGAACACCGGGGAGCTGTTTTTT
TRBV19	TRBD1	TRBJ2-7	-	CASSPRQGAFVANTYEQYF	TGTGCCAGTAGTCCCCGACAGGGGGCTTTCGTCGCCAACACCTACGAGCAGTACTTC
TRBV5-5	-	TRBJ2-1	few	CASSLEGWRIHEQFF	TGTGCCAGCAGCTTGGAAGGTTGGAGGATCCATGAGCAGTTCTTC
TRBV7-2	TRBD2	TRBJ2-5	many	CASSASGGAIQETQYF	TGTGCCAGCAGCGCTAGCGGGGGGGCTATTCAAGAGACCCAGTACTTC
TRBV10-1	TRBD2	TRBJ2-7	many	CASSPSGAFSYEQYF	TGCGCCAGCAGCCCTAGCGGGGCATTCTCCTACGAGCAGTACTTC
TRBV7-6	TRBD2	TRBJ2-1	few	CASSSEPGLAGAWEIYNEQFF	TGTGCCAGCAGCTCCGAACCGGGACTAGCGGGAGCTTGGGAAATCTACAATGAGCAGTTCTTC
TRBV20-1	-	TRBJ2-1	many	CSAPGPRRINEQFF	TGCAGTGCTCCGGGGCCTCGGCGGATCAATGAGCAGTTCTTC
TRBV6-5	-	TRBJ1-1	many	CASSYSRTATEAFF	TGTGCCAGCAGTTACTCCCGGACAGCCACTGAAGCTTTCTTT
TRBV20-1	TRBD1	TRBJ2-1	-	CSARGDRVYNEQFF	TGCAGTGCTAGAGGGGACAGGGTCTACAATGAGCAGTTCTTC
TRBV6-5	-	TRBJ2-7	many	CATKGGDAYEQYF	TGTGCCACCAAAGGGGGAGACGCCTACGAGCAGTACTTC
TRBV5-1	TRBD2	TRBJ2-3	many	CASSLNPGTRTDTQYF	TGCGCCAGCAGCTTGAATCCAGGGACTAGGACAGATACGCAGTATTTT
TRBV12-5	TRBD2	TRBJ2-1	many	CASYATSEYNEQFF	TGTGCTAGTTATGCGACTAGCGAGTACAATGAGCAGTTCTTC
TRBV5-1	-	TRBJ2-6	many	CASSLPGLGANVLTF	TGCGCCAGCAGCTTGCCGGGGCTTGGGGCCAACGTCCTGACTTTC
TRBV20-1	-	TRBJ1-3	many	CSATGISGNTIYF	TGCAGTGCTACAGGGATCTCTGGAAACACCATATATTTT
TRBV18	TRBD1	TRBJ1-4	many	CASSPRTGVEKLFF	TGTGCCAGCTCACCCCGGACAGGAGTTGAAAAACTGTTTTTT
TRBV10-3	-	TRBJ2-5	few	CAIRTGEGETQYF	TGTGCCATCAGGACAGGGGAGGGAGAGACCCAGTACTTC
TRBV2	-	TRBJ2-7	-	CASSAATYKQYF	TGTGCCAGCAGTGCAGCTACCTACAAGCAGTACTTC
TRBV20-1	-	TRBJ2-3	many	CSAQDGTDTQYF	TGCAGTGCCCAAGATGGGACAGATACGCAGTATTTT
TRBV3-1	-	TRBJ1-6	-	CASSPGTDGNSPLHF	TGTGCCAGCAGCCCAGGGACGGACGGGAATTCACCCCTCCACTTT
TRBV11-2	TRBD2	TRBJ2-1	-	CASSQIGGGNEQFF	TGTGCCAGCAGCCAAATAGGCGGGGGCAATGAGCAGTTCTTC
TRBV28	-	TRBJ1-1	many	CASSLLGADTEAFF	TGTGCCAGCAGTTTGCTCGGGGCAGACACTGAAGCTTTCTTT
TRBV19	TRBD2	TRBJ2-1	-	CASSPLLGGELFF	TGTGCCAGTAGCCCCCTACTGGGGGGGGAGTTGTTCTTC
TRBV7-9	-	TRBJ2-6	-	CASSHQPTFDRSGANVLTF	TGTGCCAGCAGCCACCAACCAACCTTCGACAGGTCTGGGGCCAACGTCCTGACTTTC
TRBV4-1	TRBD2	TRBJ2-3	-	CASSQDEASGGWSTDTQYF	TGCGCCAGCAGCCAAGATGAGGCTAGCGGGGGCTGGAGCACAGATACGCAGTATTTT
TRBV10-2	-	TRBJ2-5	many	CASSGTVLETQYF	TGCGCCAGCAGTGGGACAGTTTTGGAGACCCAGTACTTC
TRBV4-1	-	TRBJ2-1	many	CASSQGGLNNEQFF	TGCGCCAGCAGCCAGGGGGGGCTAAACAATGAGCAGTTCTTC
TRBV25-1	TRBD1	TRBJ2-5	few	CASSELQGAGETQYF	TGTGCCAGCAGTGAACTACAGGGGGCCGGGGAGACCCAGTACTTC